This T cell receptor beta chain was identified in a study of T-cell memory formation after mild COVID-19. Study-level information: Across donors, TCR clusters were largely donor specific.

Between the trimmed V and J ends, which lost 3 bases and 12 bases, there was a span of 12 bases. This CDR3 has 12 residues. Germline V gives CDR1 LGHDT, CDR2 YNNKEL (reference sequence). Sample barcodes and UMIs were carried by the TCR alpha and TCR beta cDNA libraries that 5'RACE generated with constant-segment primers. TCRdb redid the calling of the 5' RACE reads with MiXCR, one entry per CDR3 protein. Counted here are 210,000 or so distinct CDR3 sequences, approximately 20% occurring once; the ten biggest clones make up 2% to 3%. The TCR was taken from an adult woman who had mild COVID-19 (a few samples of this study predate the infection). Cell type and time point are not known. The chain has TRBV3-1 and TRBJ2-1; D remains ambiguous. Material: PBMCs or a T cell subset sorted from them (not recorded which). CDR3 loop: CASSHPDRRQFF. The CDR3 nucleotides read TGTGCCAGCAGCCACCCGGACCGTCGGCAGTTCTTC.